This section outlines one TCR beta chain sequence together with its context. This specimen comes from a study of OX40 agonist ivuxolimab in advanced cancers. Study context: Among those treated, three patients had partial responses, one with hepatocellular carcinoma and two with cutaneous melanoma.

The V end was cut by 0 bases, the J end by 5 bases, with 13 bases between. Germline values: CDR1 SGHRS, CDR2 YFSETQ. The CDR3 has 15 residues. Using immunoSEQ multiplex PCR, the repertoire was profiled, and TCRdb retains in-frame clones only, with some absent. The sample has more than 40,000 clones, about 90% seen once. The sequence was obtained from an adult with an advanced solid tumor such as melanoma, head and neck, liver or kidney cancer. V usage is TRBV5-1 and J usage is TRBJ2-3, with no clear D. Specimen: CD4+ or CD8+ T cells sorted from blood, collected in a trial of the OX40 agonist ivuxolimab. CDR3 region: CASSLEWLTQDTQYF. Written as DNA, the CDR3 is TGCGCCAGCAGCTTGGAATGGCTCACTCAAGATACGCAGTATTTT.